The clone carrying this T cell receptor beta chain was counted many times. Its antigen is unidentified. This entry is derived from a study of CD8 T cells in ankylosing spondylitis. Regarding the study as a whole: The authors reported significant enrichment of disease-linked clones in matched ankylosing spondylitis synovial fluid. There were earlier reports of some motif variants in reactive arthritis synovial fluid and blood. Disease-linked clones displayed a CD8+ phenotype and appeared relatively rarely in peripheral blood.

TCRdb re-called the 5' RACE reads through MiXCR, storing one row per CDR3 protein. The sample includes roughly 97,000 distinct CDR3 sequences, 7.5% to 9% of them seen just once. The CDR3 spans 15 residues. The V end lost 6 bases, the J end lost 0 bases, and 12 bases lay between the germline ends. Germline V gene data show CDR1 as MNHNS and CDR2 as SASEGT. The chain recombines TRBV6-1 with TRBJ2-1, with D possibly being TRBD1 (6 bases). Sequencing was done on a sample of blood, either unsorted or a sorted T cell fraction (not recorded which). The TCR sequence derives from a male donor with ankylosing spondylitis or in good health (not recorded which). CDR3 protein: CASREDSSSYNEQFF. The DNA for the CDR3 is TGTGCCAGCAGAGAGGACAGTAGCTCCTACAATGAGCAGTTCTTC.